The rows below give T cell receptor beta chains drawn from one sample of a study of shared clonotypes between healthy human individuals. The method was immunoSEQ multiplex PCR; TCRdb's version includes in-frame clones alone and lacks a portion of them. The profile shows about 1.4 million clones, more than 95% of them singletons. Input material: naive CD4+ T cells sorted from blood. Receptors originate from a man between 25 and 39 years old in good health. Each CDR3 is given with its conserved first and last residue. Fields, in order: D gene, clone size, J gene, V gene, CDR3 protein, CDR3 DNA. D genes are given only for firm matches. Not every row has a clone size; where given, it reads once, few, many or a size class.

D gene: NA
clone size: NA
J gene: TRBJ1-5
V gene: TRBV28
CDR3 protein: CASSSYAPHF
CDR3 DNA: TGTGCCAGCAGTTCCTATGCACCCCATTTT

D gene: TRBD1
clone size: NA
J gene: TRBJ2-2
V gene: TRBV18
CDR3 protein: CASSPIQDRGIGGELFF
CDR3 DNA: TGTGCCAGCTCACCCATCCAGGACAGGGGAATCGGCGGGGAGCTGTTTTTT

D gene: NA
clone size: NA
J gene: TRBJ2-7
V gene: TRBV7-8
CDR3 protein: CASSLAQPATFSYEQYF
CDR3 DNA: TGTGCCAGCAGCTTAGCGCAGCCAGCTACCTTCTCCTACGAGCAGTACTTC

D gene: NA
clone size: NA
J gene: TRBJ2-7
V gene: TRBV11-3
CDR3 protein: CASSLGQGAGEYEQYF
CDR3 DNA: TGTGCCAGCAGCTTAGGCCAGGGGGCGGGAGAATACGAGCAGTACTTC

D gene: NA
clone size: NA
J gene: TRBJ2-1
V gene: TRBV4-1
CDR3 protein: CASSPRIRRAGLYNEQFF
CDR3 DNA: TGCGCCAGCAGCCCGAGGATTAGGAGGGCCGGTCTCTACAATGAGCAGTTCTTC

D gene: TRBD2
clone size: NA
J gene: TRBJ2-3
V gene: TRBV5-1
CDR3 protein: CASSPQTSGSGDTQYF
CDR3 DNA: TGCGCCAGCAGCCCTCAGACTAGCGGGAGCGGGGATACGCAGTATTTT

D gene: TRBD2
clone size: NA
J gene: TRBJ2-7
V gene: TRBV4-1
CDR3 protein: CASSQDLAGLYEQYF
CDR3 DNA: TGCGCCAGCAGCCAGGACCTAGCGGGACTCTACGAGCAGTACTTC

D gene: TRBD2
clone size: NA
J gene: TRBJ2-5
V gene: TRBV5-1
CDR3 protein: CASSSGLAGETQYF
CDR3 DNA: TGCGCCAGCAGCTCCGGACTAGCCGGTGAGACCCAGTACTTC

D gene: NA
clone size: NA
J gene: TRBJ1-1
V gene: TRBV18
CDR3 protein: CASSPNSGTLNTEAFF
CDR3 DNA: TGTGCCAGCTCACCGAATTCCGGGACACTCAACACTGAAGCTTTCTTT

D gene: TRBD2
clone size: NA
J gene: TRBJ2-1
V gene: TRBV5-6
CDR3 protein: CASSLAIAGGTYNEQFF
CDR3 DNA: TGTGCCAGCAGCCTCGCCATAGCGGGAGGAACTTACAATGAGCAGTTCTTC

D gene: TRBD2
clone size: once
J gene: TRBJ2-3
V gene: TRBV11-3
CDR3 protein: CASSSGLAGRDTQYF
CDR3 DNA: TGTGCCAGCAGCTCCGGACTAGCGGGACGAGATACGCAGTATTTT

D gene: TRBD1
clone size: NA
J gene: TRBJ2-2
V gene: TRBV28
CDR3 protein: CASSLNRGRTGELFF
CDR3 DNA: TGTGCCAGCAGCCTGAACAGGGGAAGGACCGGGGAGCTGTTTTTT

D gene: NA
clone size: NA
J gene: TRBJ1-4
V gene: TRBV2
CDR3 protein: CASSERAVGEKLFF
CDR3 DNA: TGTGCCAGCAGTGAACGGGCGGTGGGCGAAAAACTGTTTTTT

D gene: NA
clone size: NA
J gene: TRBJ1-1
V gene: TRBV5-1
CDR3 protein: CASIHSEAGEAFF
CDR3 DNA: TGCGCCAGCATCCACTCCGAGGCGGGGGAAGCTTTCTTT

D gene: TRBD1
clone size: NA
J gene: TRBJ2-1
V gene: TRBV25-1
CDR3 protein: CASSDPRQGGYNEQFF
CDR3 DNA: TGTGCCAGCAGTGACCCCAGACAGGGGGGCTACAATGAGCAGTTCTTC

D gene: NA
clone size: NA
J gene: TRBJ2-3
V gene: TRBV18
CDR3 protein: CASSPLESTDTQYF
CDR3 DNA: TGTGCCAGCTCACCACTAGAGAGCACAGATACGCAGTATTTT

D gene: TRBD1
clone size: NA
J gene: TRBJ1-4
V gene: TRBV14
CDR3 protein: CASSQKMPGQALREKLFF
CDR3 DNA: TGTGCCAGCAGCCAAAAAATGCCGGGACAGGCGCTACGGGAAAAACTGTTTTTT

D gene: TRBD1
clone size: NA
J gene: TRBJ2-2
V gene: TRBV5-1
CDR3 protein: CASSGTGVLGELFF
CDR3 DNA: TGCGCCAGCAGTGGGACAGGGGTTCTCGGGGAGCTGTTTTTT

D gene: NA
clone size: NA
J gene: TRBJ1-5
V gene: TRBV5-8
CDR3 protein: CASSSLWGGNQPQHF
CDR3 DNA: TGTGCCAGCAGCTCCCTATGGGGGGGGAATCAGCCCCAGCATTTT

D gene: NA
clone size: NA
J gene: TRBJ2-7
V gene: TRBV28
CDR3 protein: CASSFGRHEQYF
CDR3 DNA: TGTGCCAGCAGTTTCGGGCGGCACGAGCAGTACTTC

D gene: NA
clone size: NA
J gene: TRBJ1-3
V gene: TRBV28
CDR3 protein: CASSYGTTSTSSGNTIYF
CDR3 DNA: TGTGCCAGCAGTTATGGGACAACCAGTACGTCCTCTGGAAACACCATATATTTT

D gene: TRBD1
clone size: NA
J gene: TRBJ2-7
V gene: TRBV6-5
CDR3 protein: CASSSGTANYEQYF
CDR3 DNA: TGTGCCAGCAGTTCGGGGACAGCAAACTACGAGCAGTACTTC

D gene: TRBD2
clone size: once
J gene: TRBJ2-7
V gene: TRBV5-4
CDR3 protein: CASSLELAGPGAEQYF
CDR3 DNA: TGTGCCAGCAGCTTGGAACTAGCGGGACCTGGGGCCGAGCAGTACTTC

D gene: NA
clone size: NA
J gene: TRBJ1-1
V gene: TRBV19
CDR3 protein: CATLNDGGSTEAFF
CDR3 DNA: TGTGCCACCCTAAATGACGGGGGTAGCACTGAAGCTTTCTTT

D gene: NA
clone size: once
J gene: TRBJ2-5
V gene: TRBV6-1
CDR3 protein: CASSTGETQYF
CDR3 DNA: TGTGCCAGCAGTACAGGGGAGACCCAGTACTTC

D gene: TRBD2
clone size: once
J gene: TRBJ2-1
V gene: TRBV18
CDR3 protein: CASSHNGPLAGGRGDNEQFF
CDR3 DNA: TGTGCCAGCTCACACAATGGGCCCCTAGCGGGGGGCCGAGGGGACAATGAGCAGTTCTTC

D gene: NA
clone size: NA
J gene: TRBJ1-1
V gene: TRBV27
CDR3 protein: CASSPLRTPEAFF
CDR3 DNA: TGTGCCAGCAGCCCGCTTAGGACGCCTGAAGCTTTCTTT

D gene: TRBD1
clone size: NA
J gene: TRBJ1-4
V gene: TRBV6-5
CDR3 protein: CASSRTGPEKLFF
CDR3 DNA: TGTGCCTCCTCGCGGACAGGGCCTGAAAAACTGTTTTTT

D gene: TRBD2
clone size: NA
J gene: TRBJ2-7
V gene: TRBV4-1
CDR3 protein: CASSQESTSAYGEQYF
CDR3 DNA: TGCGCCAGCAGCCAAGAAAGTACTAGCGCCTATGGCGAGCAGTACTTC

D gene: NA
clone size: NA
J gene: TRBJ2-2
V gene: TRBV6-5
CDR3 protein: CASSYLRGATGELFF
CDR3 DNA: TGTGCCAGCAGTTACCTTCGCGGCGCCACCGGGGAGCTGTTTTTT

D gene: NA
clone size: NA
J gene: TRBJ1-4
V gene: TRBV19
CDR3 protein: CASSMVERTNEKLFF
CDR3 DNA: TGTGCCAGTAGTATGGTTGAGAGAACTAATGAAAAACTGTTTTTT

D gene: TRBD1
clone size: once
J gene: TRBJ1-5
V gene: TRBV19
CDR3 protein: CASRELDRGNQPQHF
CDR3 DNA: TGTGCCAGTAGGGAACTGGACAGGGGCAATCAGCCCCAGCATTTT

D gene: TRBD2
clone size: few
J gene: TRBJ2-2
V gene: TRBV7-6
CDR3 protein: CASSSLAGGTRELFF
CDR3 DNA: TGTGCCAGCAGCTCACTAGCGGGGGGCACCCGGGAGCTGTTTTTT

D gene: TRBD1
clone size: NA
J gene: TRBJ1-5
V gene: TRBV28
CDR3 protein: CASLLRDRGNQPQHF
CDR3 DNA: TGTGCCAGCCTTCTTAGGGACAGGGGCAATCAGCCCCAGCATTTT

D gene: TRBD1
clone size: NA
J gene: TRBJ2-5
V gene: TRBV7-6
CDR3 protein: CASSLGTGGVETQYF
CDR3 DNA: TGTGCCAGCAGCTTAGGTACAGGGGGCGTTGAGACCCAGTACTTC

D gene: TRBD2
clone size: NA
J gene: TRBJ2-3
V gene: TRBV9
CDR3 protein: CASSVEPPPSRSGGSGRDGTQYF
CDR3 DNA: TGTGCCAGCAGCGTAGAGCCCCCTCCCTCCCGATCCGGAGGTAGCGGGAGGGATGGTACGCAGTATTTT

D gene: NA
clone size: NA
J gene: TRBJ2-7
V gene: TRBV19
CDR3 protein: CASSIGQGGNYEQYF
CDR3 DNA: TGTGCCAGTAGTATAGGACAGGGCGGGAACTACGAGCAGTACTTC

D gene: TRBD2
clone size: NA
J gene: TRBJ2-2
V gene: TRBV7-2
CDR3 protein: CASSPASGSSGGELFF
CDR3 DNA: TGTGCCAGCAGCCCCGCTAGCGGGAGCTCAGGCGGGGAGCTGTTTTTT

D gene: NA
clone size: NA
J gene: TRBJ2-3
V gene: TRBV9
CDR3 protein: CASSVGMQTDTQYF
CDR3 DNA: TGTGCCAGCAGCGTCGGGATGCAAACAGATACGCAGTATTTT

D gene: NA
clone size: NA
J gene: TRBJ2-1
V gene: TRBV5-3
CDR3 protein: CARSCLWGPSNEQFF
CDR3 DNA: TGTGCCAGAAGCTGCCTCTGGGGGCCTTCCAATGAGCAGTTCTTC

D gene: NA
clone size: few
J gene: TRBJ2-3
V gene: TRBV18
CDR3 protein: CASRLPTDTQYF
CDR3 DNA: TGTGCCAGCCGACTTCCCACAGATACGCAGTATTTT

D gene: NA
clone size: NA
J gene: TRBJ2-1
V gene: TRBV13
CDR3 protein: CASSWTTRAYNEQFF
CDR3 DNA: TGTGCCAGCAGCTGGACGACGCGGGCCTACAATGAGCAGTTCTTC

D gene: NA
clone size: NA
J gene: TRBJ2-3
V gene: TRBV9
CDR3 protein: CASSPNVDTQYF
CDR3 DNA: TGTGCCAGCAGCCCAAATGTAGATACGCAGTATTTT

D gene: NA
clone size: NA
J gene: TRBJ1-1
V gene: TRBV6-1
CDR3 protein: CASSDDSRDTEAFF
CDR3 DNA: TGTGCCAGCAGTGATGACAGCCGGGACACTGAAGCTTTCTTT

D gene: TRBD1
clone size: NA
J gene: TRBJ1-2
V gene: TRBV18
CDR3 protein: CASSPPTGGIGYGYTF
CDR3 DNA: TGTGCCAGCTCACCACCAACAGGGGGCATCGGCTATGGCTACACCTTC